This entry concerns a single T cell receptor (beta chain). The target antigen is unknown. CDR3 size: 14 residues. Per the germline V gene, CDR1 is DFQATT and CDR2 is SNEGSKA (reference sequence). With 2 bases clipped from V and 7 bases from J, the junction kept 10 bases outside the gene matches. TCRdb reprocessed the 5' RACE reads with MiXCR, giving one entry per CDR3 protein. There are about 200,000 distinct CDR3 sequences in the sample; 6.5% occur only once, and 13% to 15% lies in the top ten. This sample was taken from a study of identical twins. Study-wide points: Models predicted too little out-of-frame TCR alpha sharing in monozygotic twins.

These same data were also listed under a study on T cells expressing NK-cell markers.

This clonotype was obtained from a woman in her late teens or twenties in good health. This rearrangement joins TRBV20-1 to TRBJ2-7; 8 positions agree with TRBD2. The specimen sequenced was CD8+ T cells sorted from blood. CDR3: CSARFSGKPGEQYF. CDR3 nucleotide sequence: TGCAGTGCTAGATTTAGCGGGAAACCCGGTGAGCAGTACTTC.